This paragraph reports one T cell receptor (beta chain). Only a few counts were recorded for this clonotype. The specificity of this receptor is unknown. No per-base quality is available; no much larger clone lies one base away. Via the germline V gene, CDR1 is SGDLS and CDR2 YYNGEE. Counted from cysteine to phenylalanine, this CDR3 has 15 amino acids. The sequence is cut down to CDR3 DNA, 45 bases in frame from base 1. Relative to germline, V is missing 0 bases and J is missing 7 bases, with 6 bases of the junction outside any gene match. This entry comes from a study of T-cell memory formation after mild COVID-19 (dated by TCRdb to about 2021). As for the study more broadly: TCR sequence clusters from the two donors were largely donor specific. Two young, previously healthy adult volunteers made up the cohort, one male and one female. In two donors, T-cell clones that expanded and contracted after mild COVID-19 were followed by sequencing TCRalpha and TCRbeta repertoires longitudinally. The study at large found these results: Whether the second-wave clones peaking on day 37 were SARS-CoV-2 specific was not confirmed. The study covered only a couple of mild cases, and larger cohorts including severe cases with pre-infection samples were considered necessary. Contracting CD4+ clones turned up mainly in the CM and EM memory subsets, whereas EMRA was where CD8+ clones were enriched. Some responding clones were detected in pre-infection memory, which suggested that pre-existing cross-reactive memory T cells had joined the SARS-CoV-2 response. From day 15 to 85, contracting clones showed balanced CD4/CD8 phenotypes, whereas a second wave of clones that expanded from day 15 to 37 leaned towards CD4+.

The instrument given in TCRdb is Illumina NovaSeq 6000. TCRalpha and TCRbeta cDNA libraries were built by 5'RACE with constant-segment primers, adding sample barcodes and unique molecular identifiers. RNA was extracted from every sample with Trizol reagent. Libraries were amplified in two PCR steps, with a second sample barcode and Illumina TruSeq adapters added in the second step. Libraries were sequenced on an Illumina NovaSeq with 2 x 150 bp paired-end reads. The authors' analysis ran thus. With migec v1.2.7, reads were demultiplexed and then collapsed into UMI-guided consensus sequences. Using mixcr v2.1.11, UMI consensuses were aligned to TRA and TRB V and J templates and then assembled into clonotypes. A clonotype was counted as expanded or contracted only if both edgeR and NoisET called the change significant, with noise models trained on biological replicates. For edgeR calls, a false discovery rate-adjusted p below 0.01 and a log2 fold-change threshold of 1 were applied. As an exploratory analysis of dynamics, max-normalized trajectories of the 1000 most abundant clonotypes were examined by PCA with hierarchical clustering. Each responding clone was given a CD4 or CD8 phenotype based on the CD4+ and CD8+ repertoires, which had been sequenced separately. TCRdb applied fastp at Q25 and MiXCR to the public reads, then kept only in-frame beta chains. A single entry per CDR3 protein holds the most common genes and DNA from its merged rows. Clone size and V and J calls follow TCRdb, not the original study. The sample table lists some 200,000 distinct CDR3 sequences, roughly a fifth of them with a count of one. The biggest ten clones account for about 23% of the sample.

Ficoll-Paque density gradient centrifugation was used to isolate PBMCs. This sequence was found in an adult woman who had mild COVID-19 (a few samples of this study predate the infection). The sample titles of this study are shuffled in the database, so cell type and time point are left out; the donor was told from shared clones. Sequenced material: PBMCs or a T cell subset sorted from them (not recorded which). The rearrangement combines TRBV9 with TRBJ2-2; TRBD2 fits 7 bases in the junction. At the DNA level, the sequence is TGTGCCAGCAGCGTAGGCGGGAGAGCGGGCGGGGAGCTGTTTTTT. The resulting protein is CASSVGGRAGGELFF.